The 14 T cell receptor beta chains below all came from one sample that was sequenced in a study of lymphopenia after photon versus proton radiotherapy. The data were produced by immunoSEQ multiplex PCR, yet TCRdb's version contains in-frame clones alone and is incomplete. The repertoire includes tens of thousands of clones, approximately 90% of them detected once, and less than 3.5% sits in the top ten. Sequencing used peripheral blood, obtained from a patient treated with photon-based radiotherapy. The source is a woman in her 70s with pancreatic cancer.

In its sample, this clone was seen once. The chain joins TRBV25-1 to TRBJ2-2; D may be TRBD1 or TRBD2 (6 bases each). V gave up 2 bases and J gave up 2 bases, with 12 bases separating them. Per the germline V gene, CDR1 is MGHDK and CDR2 is SYGVNS. The CDR3 covers 16 residues. The CDR3 protein is CASSESRGTNTGELFF. The CDR3 DNA reads TGTGCCAGCAGTGAAAGTCGGGGGACAAACACCGGGGAGCTGTTTTTT. Full variable domain (remainder filled in from reference TRBV25-1 and TRBJ2-2): EADIYQTPRYLVIGTGKKITLECSQTMGHDKMYWYQQDPGMELHLIHYSYGVNSTEKGDLSSESTVSRIRTEHFPLTLESARPSHTSQYLCASSESRGTNTGELFFGEGSRLTVL.

The J gene is TRBJ2-7, the V gene TRBV7-2; possibly TRBD1 or TRBD2 for D (6 bases each). Germline V gene sequence: CDR1 SGHTA, CDR2 FQGNSA. CDR3 size: 18 residues. V shed 1 base and J shed 2 bases, with 21 bases lying between them. This chain's CDR3 is CASSLGRGGPKRTYEQYF. Written as DNA, the CDR3 is TGTGCCAGCAGCTTAGGCAGGGGAGGCCCCAAAAGGACCTACGAGCAGTACTTC.

The CDR3 loop reads CASSPGWQYGYTF. CDR3 DNA: TGTGCCAGCAGCCCAGGCTGGCAGTATGGCTACACCTTC. This rearrangement joins TRBV5-5 to TRBJ1-2; the D is unclear. V shed 4 bases and J shed 5 bases, with 12 bases lying between them. This CDR3 spans 13 amino acids. Per germline, CDR1 SGHKS and CDR2 YYEKEE (reference sequence).

The chain recombines TRBV9 with TRBJ2-6, with a tentative D call TRBD1 (5 bases). Germline V CDR1 and CDR2: SGDLS, YYNGEE. V lost 7 bases and J lost 0, with 20 bases in between. The CDR3 runs to 18 residues. CDR3 protein: CASAATGRALSGANVLTF. The CDR3 DNA sequence: TGTGCCAGCGCGGCGACGGGCAGGGCTCTCTCTGGGGCCAACGTCCTGACTTTC. The complete variable domain, with remaining parts taken from reference TRBV9 and TRBJ2-6, reads DSGVTQTPKHLITATGQRVTLRCSPRSGDLSVYWYQQSLDQGLQFLIQYYNGEERAKGNILERFSAQQFPDLHSELNLSSLELGDSALYFCASAATGRALSGANVLTFGAGSRLTVL.

This rearrangement joins TRBV9 to TRBJ2-3; 10 bases match TRBD1. This CDR3 is built from 15 residues. Germline V CDR1 and CDR2: SGDLS, YYNGEE. This CDR3 is CDGTGAPLSTDTQYF. The CDR3 DNA reads as TGTGATGGGACAGGGGCTCCACTTAGCACAGATACGCAGTATTTT.

This sequence joins TRBV19 and TRBJ2-1; 7 bases map to TRBD1. J was trimmed by 0 bases and V by 5 bases; bases with no gene match: 7. Germline assignment: CDR1 LNHDA and CDR2 SQIVND (reference sequence). There are 16 residues in the CDR3. The CDR3 loop is CASSARGQSSYNEQFF. CDR3 nucleotides: TGTGCCAGTAGTGCTAGGGGACAGAGCTCCTACAATGAGCAGTTCTTC.

J is TRBJ1-5 and V is TRBV18, with a weak D call TRBD1 (5 bases). The germline CDR1 and CDR2 sequences are KGHSH and LQKENI. CDR3 length equals 16 residues. V was pared by 3 bases and J by 5 bases, with 17 bases between. This chain's CDR3 is CASSPDRDLGYQPQHF. As DNA, the CDR3 is TGTGCCAGCTCACCGGACCGGGACCTGGGTTATCAGCCCCAGCATTTT.

This chain connects TRBV19 to TRBJ2-3; the D gene is possibly TRBD1 (5 bases). This CDR3 contains 15 residues. Deletions cut 6 bases from V and 1 base from J, with 14 bases between. The V gene's germline CDR1 is LNHDA and CDR2 SQIVND (reference sequence). CDR3 residues: CASRGRGQRTDTQYF. The CDR3 bases are TGTGCCAGTAGAGGCCGTGGACAACGCACAGATACGCAGTATTTT. Looking up the rest from reference TRBV19 and TRBJ2-3 gives the full variable domain: DGGITQSPKYLFRKEGQNVTLSCEQNLNHDAMYWYRQDPGQGLRLIYYSQIVNDFQKGDIAEGYSVSREKKESFPLTVTSAQKNPTAFYLCASRGRGQRTDTQYFGPGTRLTVL.

The J gene is TRBJ1-2, the V gene TRBV14, with 7 bases aligning to TRBD1. The CDR3 spans 13 residues. V trimming: 0 bases; J trimming: 7 bases; junction bases outside the gene matches: 2. The germline V gene encodes CDR1 SGHDN and CDR2 FVKESK. CDR3 sequence reads: CASSQDRGSGYTF. The DNA for the CDR3 is TGTGCCAGCAGCCAAGACAGGGGGTCTGGCTACACCTTC.

The CDR3 region is CASSLREGLYNEQFF. DNA of the CDR3: TGTGCCAGCAGCTTAAGGGAGGGCCTCTACAATGAGCAGTTCTTC. The chain employs TRBV13 and TRBJ2-1; 7 bases line up with TRBD2. Trimming took 2 bases from V and 3 from J; bases not matched to a gene: 4. Per the germline V gene, CDR1 is PRHDT and CDR2 is FYEKMQ (reference sequence). The CDR3 extends over 15 amino acids.

The V and J genes are TRBV5-5 and TRBJ2-2, with D unresolved. There are 12 residues in the CDR3. Deletions cut 1 base from V and 6 bases from J, with 4 bases between. Germline V gene data show CDR1 as SGHKS and CDR2 as YYEKEE (reference sequence). CDR3 in DNA: TGTGCCAGCAGCTTGTGGTCCGGGGAGCTGTTTTTT. The encoded protein is CASSLWSGELFF.

This rearrangement joins TRBV4-2 to TRBJ2-3, with TRBD2 matching 8 bases. The J segment lost 9 bases and the V segment lost 1 base, leaving 9 bases of the junction unmatched. Germline V gene data show CDR1 as LGHNA and CDR2 as YNFKEQ. The CDR3 totals 15 residues. CDR3 DNA: TGTGCCAGCAGCCAAGTTGAGTCCTTAGCGGGAACGCAGTATTTT. Its translation is CASSQVESLAGTQYF.

The chain joins TRBV6-1 to TRBJ1-4; D remains unclear. The V gene's germline CDR1 is MNHNS and CDR2 SASEGT. CDR3 length equals 13 residues. Trimming took off 2 bases at V and 8 bases at J, with 9 bases between the two ends. Here the CDR3 DNA reads TGTGCCAGCAGTGAAAGGGCGGCAGAAAAACTGTTTTTT. It encodes CASSERAAEKLFF.

The V gene is TRBV21-1, the J gene TRBJ2-1. TRBV21-1 is classified as a pseudogene. The CDR3 runs to 11 residues. The CDR3 DNA sequence: TGTGCCAGCAGCACGCACAATGAGCAGTTCTTC. Translating gives CASSTHNEQFF.